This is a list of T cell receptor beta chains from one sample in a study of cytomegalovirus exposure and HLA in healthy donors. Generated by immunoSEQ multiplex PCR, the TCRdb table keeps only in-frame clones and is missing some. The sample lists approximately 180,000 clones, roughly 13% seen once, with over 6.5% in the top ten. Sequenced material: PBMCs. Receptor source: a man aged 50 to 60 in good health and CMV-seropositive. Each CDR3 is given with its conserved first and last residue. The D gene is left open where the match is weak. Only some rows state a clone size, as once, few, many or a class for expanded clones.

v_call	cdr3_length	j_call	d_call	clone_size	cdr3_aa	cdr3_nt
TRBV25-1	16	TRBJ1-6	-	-	CASSAQGSSYNSPLHF	TGTGCCAGCAGTGCTCAGGGTAGCTCCTATAATTCACCCCTCCACTTT
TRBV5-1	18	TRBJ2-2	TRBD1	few	CASSPPDPGQGASGELFF	TGCGCCAGCAGCCCTCCAGACCCGGGACAGGGGGCAAGCGGGGAGCTGTTTTTT
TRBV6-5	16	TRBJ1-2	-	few	CASSSPRQAPNYGYTF	TGTGCCAGCAGTTCCCCGAGACAGGCGCCTAACTATGGCTACACCTTC
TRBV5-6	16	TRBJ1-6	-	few	CASSPPGGSSTSPLHF	TGTGCCAGCAGCCCCCCGGGAGGGAGCTCAACCTCACCCCTCCACTTT
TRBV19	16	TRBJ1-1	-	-	CASSIGVGVVGTEAFF	TGTGCCAGTAGTATAGGGGTAGGGGTCGTAGGCACTGAAGCTTTCTTT
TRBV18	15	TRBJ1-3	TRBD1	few	CASSPQGAVGNTIYF	TGTGCCAGCTCACCACAGGGGGCTGTTGGAAACACCATATATTTT
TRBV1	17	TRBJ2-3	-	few	CTSSQGAGRSSTDTQYF	TGCACCAGCAGCCAAGGGGCCGGGAGATCTAGCACAGATACGCAGTATTTT
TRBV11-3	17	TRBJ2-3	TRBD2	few	CASSPGTSSSSTDTQYF	TGTGCCAGCAGCCCGGGGACTAGCTCCTCTAGCACAGATACGCAGTATTTT
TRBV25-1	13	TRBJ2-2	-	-	CASSEWRAGELFF	TGTGCCAGCAGTGAATGGAGGGCCGGGGAGCTGTTTTTT
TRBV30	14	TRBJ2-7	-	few	CAWSGGASRYEQYF	TGTGCCTGGAGTGGTGGGGCGTCGAGGTACGAGCAGTACTTC
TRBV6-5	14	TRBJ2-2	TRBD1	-	CASSNRGLTGELFF	TGTGCCAGCAGTAACAGGGGGCTCACCGGGGAGCTGTTTTTT
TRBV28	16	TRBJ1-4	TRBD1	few	CASSLLSGTANEKLFF	TGTGCCAGCAGTTTATTATCCGGGACAGCTAATGAAAAACTGTTTTTT
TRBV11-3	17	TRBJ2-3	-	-	CASSLVGWQTGADTQYF	TGTGCCAGCAGCTTAGTGGGTTGGCAGACGGGGGCAGATACGCAGTATTTT
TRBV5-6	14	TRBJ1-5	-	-	CASRLGGSNQPQHF	TGTGCCAGCAGGTTAGGAGGTAGCAATCAGCCCCAGCATTTT
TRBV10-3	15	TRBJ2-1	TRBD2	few	CAIRTERPGGNEQFF	TGTGCCATCAGGACTGAAAGACCGGGGGGCAATGAGCAGTTCTTC
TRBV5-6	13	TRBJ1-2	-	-	CASSLEGRGGYTF	TGTGCCAGCAGCTTGGAGGGTCGGGGGGGCTACACCTTC
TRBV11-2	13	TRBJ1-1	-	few	CASSLSLDTEAFF	TGTGCCAGCAGCCTATCACTGGACACTGAAGCTTTCTTT
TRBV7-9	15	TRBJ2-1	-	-	CASSRGGTAYNEQFF	TGTGCCAGCAGTCGAGGGGGGACAGCCTACAATGAGCAGTTCTTC
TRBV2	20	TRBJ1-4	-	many	CASSEIEPRGSPSGNEKLFF	TGTGCCAGCAGTGAAATAGAACCCCGGGGGAGCCCATCCGGTAATGAAAAACTGTTTTTT
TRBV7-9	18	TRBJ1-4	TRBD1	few	CASSSQGSSGTGEEKLFF	TGTGCCAGCAGCAGCCAAGGGTCCTCCGGGACAGGAGAAGAAAAACTGTTTTTT
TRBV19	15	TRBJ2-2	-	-	CASSIRQQRAGELFF	TGTGCCAGTAGTATCCGTCAACAACGGGCCGGGGAGCTGTTTTTT
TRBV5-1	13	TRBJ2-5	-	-	CASSRVAQETQYF	TGCGCCAGCAGCCGGGTCGCTCAAGAGACCCAGTACTTC
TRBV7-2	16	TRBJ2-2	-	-	CASSRHGDRGTGELFF	TGTGCCAGCAGCCGGCATGGGGATCGGGGCACCGGGGAGCTGTTTTTT
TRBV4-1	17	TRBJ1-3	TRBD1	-	CASSQPGTAISGNTIYF	TGCGCCAGCAGCCAGCCGGGGACAGCTATCTCTGGAAACACCATATATTTT
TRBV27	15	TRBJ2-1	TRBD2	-	CASNLGLAGFGEQFF	TGTGCCAGCAACTTGGGACTAGCGGGGTTTGGTGAGCAGTTCTTC
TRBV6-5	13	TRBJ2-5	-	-	CASSYDRKETQYF	TGTGCCAGCAGTTACGACAGAAAAGAGACCCAGTACTTC
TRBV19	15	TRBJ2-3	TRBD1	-	CASGDRGRVGDTQYF	TGTGCCAGTGGGGACAGGGGGCGAGTAGGAGATACGCAGTATTTT
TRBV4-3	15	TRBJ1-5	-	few	CASSQDGKSNQPQHF	TGCGCCAGCAGCCAAGACGGGAAGAGCAATCAGCCCCAGCATTTT
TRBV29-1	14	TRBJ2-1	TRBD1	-	CSVGSAGGSYEQFF	TGCAGCGTGGGCTCGGCAGGGGGTTCTTATGAGCAGTTCTTC
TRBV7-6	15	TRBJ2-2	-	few	CASSLAAIFTGELFF	TGTGCCAGCAGCTTGGCTGCAATATTCACCGGGGAGCTGTTTTTT
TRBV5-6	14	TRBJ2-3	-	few	CASSPQGSPDTQYF	TGTGCCAGCAGCCCACAGGGTTCCCCAGATACGCAGTATTTT
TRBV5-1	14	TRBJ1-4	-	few	CASSLIGVNEKLFF	TGCGCCAGCAGCTTGATAGGAGTTAATGAAAAACTGTTTTTT
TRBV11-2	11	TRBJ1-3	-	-	CASTPRNTIYF	TGTGCCAGCACCCCAAGAAACACCATATATTTT
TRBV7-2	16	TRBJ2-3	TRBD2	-	CASSLGAGGSTDTQYF	TGTGCCAGCAGCTTAGGGGCGGGGGGGAGCACAGATACGCAGTATTTT
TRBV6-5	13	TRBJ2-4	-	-	CASSYVRENIQYF	TGTGCCAGCAGTTACGTCCGGGAAAACATTCAGTACTTC
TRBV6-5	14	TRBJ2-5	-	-	CASSQLGAGETQYF	TGTGCCAGCAGCCAGTTGGGAGCGGGAGAGACCCAGTACTTC
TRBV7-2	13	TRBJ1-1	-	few	CASSSDSNTEAFF	TGTGCCAGCAGCTCGGACAGCAACACTGAAGCTTTCTTT
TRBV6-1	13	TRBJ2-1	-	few	CASSEARYNEQFF	TGTGCCAGCAGTGAGGCCCGTTACAATGAGCAGTTCTTC
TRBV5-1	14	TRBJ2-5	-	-	CASSSGTPKETQYF	TGCGCCAGCAGTTCCGGGACACCTAAGGAGACCCAGTACTTC
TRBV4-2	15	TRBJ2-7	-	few	CASSPTEVQAYEQYF	TGTGCCAGCAGCCCCACTGAGGTACAGGCCTACGAGCAGTACTTC
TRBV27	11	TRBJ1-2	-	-	CASVSEYGYTF	TGTGCCAGTGTATCGGAGTATGGCTACACCTTC
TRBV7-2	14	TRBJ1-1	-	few	CASSLARDGQEAFF	TGTGCCAGCAGCTTAGCGCGGGACGGGCAAGAAGCTTTCTTT
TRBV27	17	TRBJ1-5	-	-	CASSGRSGTRSNQPQHF	TGTGCCAGCAGTGGACGGTCTGGGACAAGGAGCAATCAGCCCCAGCATTTT
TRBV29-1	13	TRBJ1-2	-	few	CSVVGTSVSGYTF	TGCAGCGTTGTGGGGACATCAGTTTCGGGCTACACCTTC
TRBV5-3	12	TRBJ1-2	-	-	CARSLAGVGYTF	TGTGCCAGAAGCTTGGCAGGGGTCGGCTACACCTTC
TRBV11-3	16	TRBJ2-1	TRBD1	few	CASSLGSGQGAGEQFF	TGTGCCAGCAGCTTAGGTTCGGGACAGGGGGCAGGCGAGCAGTTCTTC
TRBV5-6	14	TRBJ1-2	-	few	CASSLTGPLEGYTF	TGTGCCAGCAGCTTGACAGGGCCGTTGGAGGGCTACACCTTC
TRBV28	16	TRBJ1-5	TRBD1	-	CASSSFYRGSNQPQHF	TGTGCCAGCAGTTCCTTTTACAGGGGGAGCAATCAGCCCCAGCATTTT
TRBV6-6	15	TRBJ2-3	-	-	CATARREPSTDTQYF	TGTGCCACCGCCCGGAGGGAACCTAGCACAGATACGCAGTATTTT
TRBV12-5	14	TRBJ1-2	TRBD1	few	CASGLDGTGDGYTF	TGTGCTAGTGGTTTGGACGGGACAGGGGATGGCTACACCTTC
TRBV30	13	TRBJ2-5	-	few	CAWSVRSEATQYF	TGTGCCTGGAGTGTAAGGAGCGAGGCGACCCAGTACTTC
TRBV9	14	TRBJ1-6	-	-	CASSAGTPGGPLHF	TGTGCCAGCAGCGCCGGGACTCCCGGCGGACCCCTCCACTTT
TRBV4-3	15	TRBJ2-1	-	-	CASSQGAGFAAEQFF	TGCGCCAGCAGCCAAGGAGCCGGGTTCGCGGCTGAGCAGTTCTTC
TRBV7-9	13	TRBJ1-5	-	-	CASSRGGNQPQHF	TGTGCCAGCAGCCGGGGTGGCAATCAGCCCCAGCATTTT
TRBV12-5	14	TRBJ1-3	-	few	CASGSTGLGNTIYF	TGTGCTAGTGGGTCAACAGGGCTGGGAAACACCATATATTTT
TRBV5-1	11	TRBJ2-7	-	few	CASSLGAGQYF	TGCGCCAGCAGCTTGGGGGCTGGACAGTACTTC
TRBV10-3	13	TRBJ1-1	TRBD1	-	CAINPGQGSEAFF	TGTGCCATCAATCCGGGACAGGGTTCTGAAGCTTTCTTT
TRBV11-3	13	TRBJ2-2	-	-	CASSVLATGELFF	TGTGCCAGCAGCGTACTAGCCACCGGGGAGCTGTTTTTT
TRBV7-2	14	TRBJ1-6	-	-	CASSRIVGNSPLHF	TGTGCCAGCAGCCGTATTGTGGGCAACTCACCCCTCCACTTT
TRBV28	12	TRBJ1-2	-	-	CAGSRANYGYTF	TGTGCCGGGTCGCGGGCTAACTATGGCTACACCTTC